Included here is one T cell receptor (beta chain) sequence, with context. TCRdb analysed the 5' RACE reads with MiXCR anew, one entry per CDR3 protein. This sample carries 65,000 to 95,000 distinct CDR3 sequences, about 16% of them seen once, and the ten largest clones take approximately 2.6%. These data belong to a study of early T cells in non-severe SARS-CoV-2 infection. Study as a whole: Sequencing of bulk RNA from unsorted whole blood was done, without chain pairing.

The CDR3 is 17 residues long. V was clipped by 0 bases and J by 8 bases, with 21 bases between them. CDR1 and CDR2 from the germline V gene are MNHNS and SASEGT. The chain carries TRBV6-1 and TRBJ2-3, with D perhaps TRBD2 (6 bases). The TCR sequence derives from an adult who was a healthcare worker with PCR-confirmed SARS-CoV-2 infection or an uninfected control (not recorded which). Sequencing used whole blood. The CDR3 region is CASSEARAGPSLATQYF. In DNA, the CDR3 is TGTGCCAGCAGTGAAGCGCGGGCGGGACCCTCCCTCGCTACGCAGTATTTT.